This T cell receptor (beta chain) was observed in a study of T-cell reconstitution after alpha-beta-depleted transplantation in children. This clonotype appeared many times. The CDR3 extends over 13 amino acids. CDR1 SQVTM and CDR2 ANQGSEA come from the germline V gene. V lost 8 bases to trimming and J lost 4 bases, with 18 bases between them. TCRbeta library preparation incorporated unique molecular identifiers. From the PCR reads, TCRdb called clonotypes with MiXCR, one entry per CDR3 protein. The sample has fewer than 95,000 distinct CDR3 sequences, less than 15% seen once; the top ten hold approximately 14%.

This receptor was identified in a human donor who donated a stem cell graft to a child with inherited bone marrow failure. The J gene is TRBJ2-7, the V gene TRBV29-1; D is possibly TRBD2 (6 bases). The specimen was PBMCs from the stem cell graft donor, collected from the stem cell graft. The CDR3 sequence is CSLGGVRVYEQYF. The DNA of the CDR3 is TGCAGCCTAGGCGGGGTGAGAGTGTACGAGCAGTACTTC.